These T cell receptor beta chains were read from a single sample in a study of blood T cell repertoires in COVID-19. The method was immunoSEQ multiplex PCR; TCRdb's version includes in-frame clones alone and lacks a portion of them. The table has more than 350,000 clones, about 87% seen once; the top ten hold about 10%. Sequencing was done on a sample of peripheral blood. The receptor set was obtained from a woman in her 30s with COVID-19, enrolled during active disease. Both conserved end residues are part of each CDR3. The order of the fields is CDR3 length, J gene, V gene, D gene, clone size, CDR3 protein, CDR3 DNA. D genes are given only for firm matches. Clone sizes are given selectively: once, few, many, or a class where the clone is expanded.

length: 14; J: TRBJ2-7; V: TRBV15; D: NA; size: NA; CDR3: CATSRSQGPYEQYF; DNA: TGTGCCACCAGCAGAAGCCAGGGGCCCTACGAGCAGTACTTC
length: 14; J: TRBJ2-1; V: TRBV6-6; D: TRBD1; size: NA; CDR3: CATRQGNSYNEQFF; DNA: TGTGCCACCCGACAGGGGAACTCCTACAATGAGCAGTTCTTC
length: 13; J: TRBJ2-1; V: TRBV19; D: NA; size: NA; CDR3: CASSIVRENEQFF; DNA: TGTGCCAGTAGTATAGTACGGGAAAATGAGCAGTTCTTC
length: 14; J: TRBJ1-3; V: TRBV5-1; D: NA; size: NA; CDR3: CASSRNGAGNTIYF; DNA: TGCGCCAGCAGCAGGAACGGAGCTGGAAACACCATATATTTT
length: 14; J: TRBJ2-7; V: TRBV27; D: TRBD1; size: NA; CDR3: CASSWGQGAYEQYF; DNA: TGTGCCAGCAGTTGGGGACAGGGGGCCTACGAGCAGTACTTC
length: 12; J: TRBJ1-2; V: TRBV5-6; D: NA; size: NA; CDR3: CASSQYSDGYTF; DNA: TGTGCCAGCAGCCAATACAGTGACGGCTACACCTTC
length: 16; J: TRBJ1-2; V: TRBV5-1; D: NA; size: few; CDR3: CASSLGEDPGMDGYTF; DNA: TGCGCCAGCAGCTTGGGGGAGGACCCCGGTATGGATGGCTACACCTTC
length: 14; J: TRBJ1-2; V: TRBV18; D: TRBD1; size: NA; CDR3: CASSPAPGQDGYTF; DNA: TGTGCCAGCTCACCAGCGCCGGGACAGGACGGCTACACCTTC
length: 17; J: TRBJ1-3; V: TRBV9; D: TRBD1; size: NA; CDR3: CASSASQGASSGNTIYF; DNA: TGTGCCAGCAGCGCGTCACAGGGGGCAAGCTCTGGAAACACCATATATTTT
length: 16; J: TRBJ2-7; V: TRBV28; D: NA; size: NA; CDR3: CASSPYPTRAPYEQYF; DNA: TGTGCCAGCAGTCCGTATCCTACGCGGGCCCCCTACGAGCAGTACTTC
length: 16; J: TRBJ2-3; V: TRBV7-9; D: TRBD2; size: once; CDR3: CASSIASGRAIDTQYF; DNA: TGTGCCAGCAGCATCGCTAGCGGGAGGGCCATAGATACGCAGTATTTT
length: 16; J: TRBJ1-2; V: TRBV19; D: NA; size: NA; CDR3: CASMPLAGEGLGGYTF; DNA: TGTGCCAGTATGCCTTTGGCAGGGGAAGGCCTTGGTGGCTACACCTTC
length: 13; J: TRBJ2-1; V: TRBV12-3/TRBV12-4; D: NA; size: NA; CDR3: CASSSLEYNEQFF; DNA: TGTGCCAGCAGTTCTCTAGAGTACAATGAGCAGTTCTTC
length: 13; J: TRBJ1-1; V: TRBV29-1; D: NA; size: few; CDR3: CSVVPGSYTEAFF; DNA: TGCAGCGTTGTGCCGGGATCCTACACTGAAGCTTTCTTT
length: 14; J: TRBJ2-7; V: TRBV20-1; D: TRBD2; size: few; CDR3: CSASSSGSSYEQYF; DNA: TGCAGTGCTAGTTCTAGCGGGAGCTCCTACGAGCAGTACTTC
length: 16; J: TRBJ2-5; V: TRBV29-1; D: TRBD2; size: few; CDR3: CSVVRGLAGPQETQYF; DNA: TGCAGCGTTGTTAGAGGACTAGCGGGACCCCAAGAGACCCAGTACTTC
length: 17; J: TRBJ2-2; V: TRBV11-2; D: TRBD2; size: few; CDR3: CASRGLAGSANTGELFF; DNA: TGTGCCAGCAGGGGACTAGCGGGATCCGCGAACACCGGGGAGCTGTTTTTT
length: 13; J: TRBJ2-1; V: TRBV28; D: TRBD2; size: NA; CDR3: CASALAGVHEQFF; DNA: TGTGCCAGCGCATTAGCGGGAGTGCATGAGCAGTTCTTC
length: 14; J: TRBJ1-1; V: TRBV19; D: NA; size: NA; CDR3: CASTAARLNTEAFF; DNA: TGTGCCAGTACCGCGGCCCGACTGAACACTGAAGCTTTCTTT
length: 13; J: TRBJ1-5; V: TRBV6-1; D: NA; size: NA; CDR3: CASSEGGDQPQHF; DNA: TGTGCCAGCAGTGAAGGGGGCGATCAGCCCCAGCATTTT
length: 13; J: TRBJ1-2; V: TRBV6-5; D: TRBD1; size: few; CDR3: CASTGQGYYGYTF; DNA: TGTGCCAGCACTGGACAGGGATACTATGGCTACACCTTC
length: 14; J: TRBJ2-7; V: TRBV2; D: TRBD1; size: NA; CDR3: CASSEYRGVDEQYF; DNA: TGTGCCAGCAGTGAGTACAGGGGGGTCGACGAGCAGTACTTC
length: 14; J: TRBJ2-5; V: TRBV18; D: NA; size: NA; CDR3: CASSQDTVAETQYF; DNA: TGTGCCAGCTCCCAGGATACGGTGGCGGAGACCCAGTACTTC
length: 18; J: TRBJ2-7; V: TRBV29-1; D: TRBD1; size: NA; CDR3: CSVEAGTGARGSSYEQYF; DNA: TGCAGCGTTGAAGCAGGGACAGGGGCCCGAGGTAGTTCCTACGAGCAGTACTTC
length: 15; J: TRBJ2-5; V: TRBV6-4; D: TRBD2; size: NA; CDR3: CASSVAGVFEETQYF; DNA: TGTGCCAGCAGCGTAGCGGGAGTTTTTGAGGAGACCCAGTACTTC
length: 14; J: TRBJ1-2; V: TRBV5-4; D: TRBD1; size: NA; CDR3: CASSWDRGNYGYTF; DNA: TGTGCCAGCAGCTGGGACAGGGGGAACTATGGCTACACCTTC
length: 11; J: TRBJ2-1; V: TRBV4-3; D: NA; size: NA; CDR3: CASSLGSEQFF; DNA: TGCGCCAGCAGCCTCGGGAGTGAGCAGTTCTTC
length: 16; J: TRBJ1-4; V: TRBV6-9; D: NA; size: once; CDR3: CASSLHPEAANEKLFF; DNA: TGTGCCAGCAGTCTACACCCGGAGGCGGCTAATGAAAAACTGTTTTTT
length: 12; J: TRBJ2-7; V: TRBV3-1/TRBV3-2; D: NA; size: NA; CDR3: CASSGGVGEQYF; DNA: TGTGCCAGCAGCGGAGGGGTCGGTGAGCAGTACTTC
length: 15; J: TRBJ1-4; V: TRBV18; D: TRBD1; size: NA; CDR3: CASSPWDRQNEKLFF; DNA: TGTGCCAGCTCACCTTGGGACAGGCAAAATGAAAAACTGTTTTTT
length: 15; J: TRBJ2-2; V: TRBV6-5; D: NA; size: NA; CDR3: CASSRGDRPTGELFF; DNA: TGTGCCAGCAGTAGGGGGGACAGACCCACCGGGGAGCTGTTTTTT
length: 13; J: TRBJ1-5; V: TRBV30; D: NA; size: NA; CDR3: CAWSVAVRQPQHF; DNA: TGTGCCTGGAGTGTGGCGGTCCGGCAGCCCCAGCATTTT
length: 15; J: TRBJ2-2; V: TRBV10-3; D: TRBD2; size: NA; CDR3: CAISRDERGTGELFF; DNA: TGTGCCATCAGTAGGGATGAGCGGGGTACCGGGGAGCTGTTTTTT
length: 16; J: TRBJ2-3; V: TRBV25-1; D: TRBD2; size: once; CDR3: CASSELWTSGRDTQYF; DNA: TGTGCCAGCAGTGAATTATGGACTAGCGGGAGAGATACGCAGTATTTT
length: 13; J: TRBJ2-7; V: TRBV9; D: NA; size: NA; CDR3: CASSLSDGDEQYF; DNA: TGTGCCAGCAGCCTTTCGGACGGGGACGAGCAGTACTTC
length: 13; J: TRBJ2-5; V: TRBV6-5; D: NA; size: once; CDR3: CASSYDRQETQYF; DNA: TGTGCCAGCAGCTATGACAGGCAAGAGACCCAGTACTTC
length: 17; J: TRBJ2-2; V: TRBV3-1/TRBV3-2; D: TRBD2; size: NA; CDR3: CASSPTSGSVWPGELFF; DNA: TGTGCCAGCAGTCCAACTAGCGGGAGCGTTTGGCCCGGGGAGCTGTTTTTT
length: 14; J: TRBJ2-7; V: TRBV27; D: TRBD2; size: NA; CDR3: CASSGMRETDEQYF; DNA: TGTGCCAGCAGTGGGATGCGGGAGACGGACGAGCAGTACTTC
length: 16; J: TRBJ2-3; V: TRBV5-1; D: NA; size: NA; CDR3: CASSPPTGPGGDTQYF; DNA: TGCGCCAGCAGCCCGCCTACAGGGCCGGGCGGAGATACGCAGTATTTT
length: 16; J: TRBJ2-1; V: TRBV7-8; D: NA; size: NA; CDR3: CASSLLTIPSYNEQFF; DNA: TGTGCCAGCAGCTTATTGACAATACCATCCTACAATGAGCAGTTCTTC
length: 16; J: TRBJ2-7; V: TRBV3-1/TRBV3-2; D: NA; size: NA; CDR3: CASSQPTGPLGYEQYF; DNA: TGTGCCAGCAGCCAGCCTACAGGCCCTCTGGGCTACGAGCAGTACTTC
length: 12; J: TRBJ2-7; V: TRBV2; D: TRBD2; size: NA; CDR3: CAGGLAGYEQYF; DNA: TGTGCCGGCGGACTAGCGGGCTACGAGCAGTACTTC
length: 17; J: TRBJ2-1; V: TRBV11-2; D: TRBD2; size: NA; CDR3: CASIDRTSGRPPNEQFF; DNA: TGTGCCAGCATCGACCGGACTAGCGGGAGACCCCCCAATGAGCAGTTCTTC
length: 15; J: TRBJ2-7; V: TRBV4-1; D: NA; size: NA; CDR3: CASSQAPGFSYEQYF; DNA: TGCGCCAGCAGCCAAGCGCCAGGATTTTCCTACGAGCAGTACTTC
length: 17; J: TRBJ2-3; V: TRBV6-2/TRBV6-3; D: TRBD2; size: NA; CDR3: CASSYRSSGGRTDTQYF; DNA: TGTGCCAGCAGTTACCGGAGTAGCGGGGGGCGCACAGATACGCAGTATTTT
length: 15; J: TRBJ2-7; V: TRBV5-4; D: TRBD2; size: NA; CDR3: CASRLGTSGTYEQYF; DNA: TGTGCCAGCAGACTAGGGACTAGCGGGACTTACGAGCAGTACTTC
length: 15; J: TRBJ2-3; V: TRBV5-4; D: TRBD2; size: NA; CDR3: CASTPTSGVFDTQYF; DNA: TGTGCCAGCACCCCGACTAGCGGGGTCTTCGATACGCAGTATTTT
length: 13; J: TRBJ2-3; V: TRBV18; D: NA; size: NA; CDR3: CASSAEGPDTQYF; DNA: TGTGCCAGCTCAGCGGAGGGGCCAGATACGCAGTATTTT
length: 16; J: TRBJ2-5; V: TRBV9; D: TRBD2; size: NA; CDR3: CASSPRTSGSRETQYF; DNA: TGTGCCAGCAGCCCCCGGACTAGCGGGAGTAGAGAGACCCAGTACTTC
length: 13; J: TRBJ1-1; V: TRBV19; D: NA; size: many; CDR3: CASTKRGLTEAFF; DNA: TGTGCCAGTACGAAGCGGGGCCTCACTGAAGCTTTCTTT
length: 13; J: TRBJ1-4; V: TRBV28; D: NA; size: NA; CDR3: CASRTGGREKLFF; DNA: TGTGCCAGCAGAACGGGAGGACGGGAAAAACTGTTTTTT
length: 16; J: TRBJ2-3; V: TRBV27; D: TRBD1; size: NA; CDR3: CARGQVKSTGTDTQYF; DNA: TGTGCCAGAGGACAGGTCAAGAGTACCGGCACAGATACGCAGTATTTT
length: 14; J: TRBJ2-1; V: TRBV7-3; D: TRBD2; size: NA; CDR3: CASSLSSGRDEQFF; DNA: TGTGCCAGCAGCTTGAGTAGCGGGAGGGATGAGCAGTTCTTC
length: 14; J: TRBJ2-7; V: TRBV5-1; D: NA; size: NA; CDR3: CASSLDGSSYEQYF; DNA: TGCGCCAGCAGCTTGGATGGCAGCTCCTACGAGCAGTACTTC
length: 14; J: TRBJ2-7; V: TRBV2; D: TRBD2; size: NA; CDR3: CASSPGLLNYEQYF; DNA: TGTGCCAGCAGTCCGGGACTATTAAACTACGAGCAGTACTTC
length: 13; J: TRBJ2-7; V: TRBV10-3; D: TRBD1; size: once; CDR3: CAISPGQTYEQYF; DNA: TGTGCCATCAGCCCGGGACAGACCTACGAGCAGTACTTC
length: 13; J: TRBJ2-7; V: TRBV2; D: TRBD2; size: NA; CDR3: CASLLAGGQEQYF; DNA: TGTGCCAGCCTACTAGCGGGAGGGCAGGAGCAGTACTTC
length: 13; J: TRBJ2-7; V: TRBV11-2; D: NA; size: NA; CDR3: CASSSLALSEQYF; DNA: TGTGCCAGCAGCTCGCTGGCCCTTTCCGAGCAGTACTTC
length: 15; J: TRBJ1-3; V: TRBV29-1; D: TRBD1; size: NA; CDR3: CSVEQGSSSGNTIYF; DNA: TGCAGCGTAGAACAGGGGTCTAGCTCTGGAAACACCATATATTTT
length: 13; J: TRBJ2-5; V: TRBV6-5; D: NA; size: once; CDR3: CASSRVLQETQYF; DNA: TGTGCCAGCTCCAGGGTCCTACAAGAGACCCAGTACTTC